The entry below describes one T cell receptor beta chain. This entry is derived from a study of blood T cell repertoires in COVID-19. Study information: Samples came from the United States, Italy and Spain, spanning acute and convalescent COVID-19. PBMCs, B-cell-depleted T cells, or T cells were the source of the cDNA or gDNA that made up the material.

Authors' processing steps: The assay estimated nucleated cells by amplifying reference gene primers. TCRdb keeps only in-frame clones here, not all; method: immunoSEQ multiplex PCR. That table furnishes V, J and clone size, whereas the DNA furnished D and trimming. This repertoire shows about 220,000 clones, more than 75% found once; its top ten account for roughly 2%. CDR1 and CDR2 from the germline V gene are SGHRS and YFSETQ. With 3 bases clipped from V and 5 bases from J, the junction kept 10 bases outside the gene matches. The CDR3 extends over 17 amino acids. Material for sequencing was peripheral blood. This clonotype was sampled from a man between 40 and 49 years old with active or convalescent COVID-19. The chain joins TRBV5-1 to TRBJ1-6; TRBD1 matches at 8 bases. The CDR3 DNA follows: TGCGCCAGCAGCTCGCCTCCCGGGACAGGAGATAATTCACCCCTCCACTTT. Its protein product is CASSSPPGTGDNSPLHF.